This T cell receptor beta chain was profiled in a study of shared clonotypes between healthy human individuals. Findings and limits, study-wide: Clonotypes which were not shared had lower generation probabilities than clonotypes that all four donors shared.

Measured with immunoSEQ multiplex PCR; TCRdb has only the in-frame clones, and not every one. The sample has fewer than 2.5 million clones; roughly 93% are singletons. About this clone: Its antigen is unidentified.

The length of the CDR3 is 14 residues. Germline V gene data show CDR1 as SGHRS and CDR2 as YFSETQ. V lost 4 bases to trimming and J lost 5 bases; unmatched junction nucleotides: 5. This receptor was identified in a man aged 18 to 30 in good health. Some clones in this sample may be carry-over from other donors' samples. Sequencing was done on a sample of naive CD4+ T cells from PBMCs. Subset defined: CD45RA+ positively selected. The J gene is TRBJ2-1, the V gene TRBV5-1; 8 bases fit TRBD2. Here the CDR3 DNA reads TGCGCCAGCAGCGTGACTAGCGACCACAATGAGCAGTTCTTC. Amino acid sequence: CASSVTSDHNEQFF.